These 14 T cell receptor beta chains share one sample of origin, sequenced in a study of beta chain features in type 1 diabetes. Expressed TCRB transcripts were sequenced because the entire RNA isolate underwent reverse transcription. Libraries were prepared by immunoSEQ multiplex PCR; TCRdb keeps only in-frame clonotypes and omits some of them. The repertoire includes 330,000 or so clones, roughly 13% of them detected once, and around 0.0099% sits in the top ten. No antigen is known for these receptors. Study outcomes and limitations: There was a moderate but significant shortening of TCRB CDR3s in all four CD4+ subsets of Type 1 diabetes patients.

Sequenced material: naive CD4+ T cells from blood. The receptor source for this set is a woman under 30 with type 1 diabetes.

This clone has more than one count but fewer than ten. The chain links TRBV5-1 to TRBJ2-2; D uncertain. The V end lost 2 bases, the J end lost 0 bases, and 5 bases lay between the germline ends. The germline V gene encodes CDR1 SGHRS and CDR2 YFSETQ. The CDR3 consists of 14 residues. Written as DNA, the CDR3 is TGCGCCAGCAGCTTACAAGCGAACACCGGGGAGCTGTTTTTT. Its translation is CASSLQANTGELFF.

J is TRBJ2-1 and V is TRBV29-1; 8 bases line up with TRBD2. The germline V gene has CDR1 SQVTM and CDR2 ANQGSEA. V lost 7 bases to trimming and J lost 0 bases; unmatched junction nucleotides: 5. There are 14 residues in the CDR3. Here the CDR3 reads CSALAGTSYNEQFF. Written as DNA, the CDR3 is TGCAGCGCATTAGCGGGGACCTCCTACAATGAGCAGTTCTTC.

This clone was observed a few times. The chain is built from TRBV7-9 and TRBJ1-3; TRBD1 matches 9 bases. Germline values: CDR1 SEHNR, CDR2 FQNEAQ (reference sequence). The CDR3 is 14 residues long. V dropped 5 bases and J dropped 3; count of bases not matched to a gene: 2. CDR3 protein: CASSPGQGGNTIYF. For the CDR3, the DNA is TGTGCCAGCAGCCCGGGACAGGGTGGAAACACCATATATTTT. The complete variable domain, with remaining parts taken from reference TRBV7-9 and TRBJ1-3, reads DTGVSQNPRHKITKRGQNVTFRCDPISEHNRLYWYRQTLGQGPEFLTYFQNEAQLEKSRLLSDRFSAERPKGSFSTLEIQRTEQGDSAMYLCASSPGQGGNTIYFGEGSWLTVV.

V is TRBV7-9 and J is TRBJ2-7; 10 bases line up with TRBD1. V trimming: 4 bases; J trimming: 3 bases; junction bases outside the gene matches: 3. There are 14 residues in the CDR3. CDR1 SEHNR and CDR2 FQNEAQ come from the germline V gene (reference sequence). CDR3 bases: TGTGCCAGCAGCTCCCGGGACAGGGGCTACGAGCAGTACTTC. It encodes CASSSRDRGYEQYF.

This clone is a singleton in its sample. The chain couples TRBV2 to TRBJ1-2, with a possible D match to TRBD1 (5 bases). Germline V gene sequence: CDR1 SNHLY, CDR2 FYNNEI. The CDR3 is 12 residues long. V was clipped by 7 bases and J by 8 bases, with 14 bases between them. CDR3 loop: CASTSGFGGYTF. The CDR3 coding sequence is TGTGCCAGCACTTCAGGGTTCGGGGGCTACACCTTC.

On this clone itself: The junction departs from the called germline gene at one end, perhaps through a read error. The gene calls are TRBV30 and TRBJ2-7; the match to TRBD2 covers 7 bases. From germline, CDR1 is GTSNPN and CDR2 SVGIG (reference sequence). The CDR3 has 12 residues. Here the CDR3 DNA reads TGTGCCTGGAGTCCTGGTCCTGGCCGGGGGGAGTTC. Protein sequence: CAWSPGPGRGEF.

This clone was counted a few times. V is TRBV7-9 and J is TRBJ1-1, with no clear D. This CDR3 region has 14 residues. CDR1 SEHNR and CDR2 FQNEAQ come from the germline V gene (reference sequence). Trimming cost V 3 bases and J 4 bases, with 12 bases left between them. DNA for the CDR3: TGTGCCAGCAGCTTCCGGGAAGACGGCACTGAAGCTTTCTTT. Translating it yields CASSFREDGTEAFF.

The table lists this clone with a few counts. V gene TRBV4-2 combines with J gene TRBJ1-6, with 8 bases aligning to TRBD1. This CDR3 contains 15 residues. Germline V CDR1 and CDR2: LGHNA, YNFKEQ. V was clipped by 4 bases and J by 8 bases; unmatched bases: 7. Written as DNA, the CDR3 is TGTGCCAGCAGCCGATTGGACAGGGATGATTCACCCCTCCACTTT. Translation: CASSRLDRDDSPLHF.

This clone was detected only a few times. V is TRBV30 and J is TRBJ1-2; weak D call: TRBD1 (6 bases). The V gene lost 0 bases and the J gene lost 8 bases, with 13 bases spanning the gap. The CDR3 runs to 13 residues. Germline assignment: CDR1 GTSNPN and CDR2 SVGIG (reference sequence). The CDR3 loop reads CAWSVQGIRGYTF. The CDR3 nucleotides read TGTGCCTGGAGTGTCCAGGGGATTCGGGGCTACACCTTC.

The CDR3: CASSLTVSFYGYTF. In DNA, the CDR3 is TGTGCCAGCAGCTTGACAGTCTCTTTCTATGGCTACACCTTC. V gene TRBV5-4 combines with J gene TRBJ1-2; no clear D gene. Germline V gives CDR1 SGHNT, CDR2 YYREEE (reference sequence). The CDR3 has 14 amino acids. The V end was cut by 1 base, the J end by 4 bases, with 11 bases between.

This clone was observed a handful of times. The V call is TRBV29-1, the J call TRBJ1-1, with 8 nucleotides matching TRBD1. V trimming: 7 bases; J trimming: 0 bases; junction bases outside the gene matches: 4. This CDR3 contains 13 residues. The V gene's germline CDR1 is SQVTM and CDR2 ANQGSEA. The CDR3: CSARDRMNTEAFF. The DNA of the CDR3 is TGCAGCGCCCGGGACAGGATGAACACTGAAGCTTTCTTT.

V usage is TRBV9 and J usage is TRBJ1-2, with 7 bases matching TRBD1. From germline, CDR1 is SGDLS and CDR2 YYNGEE. V lost 8 bases and J lost 10; bases outside the gene matches: 14. The CDR3 runs 13 residues. The CDR3 coding sequence is TGTGCCAGTTCTCGACCGGGACAGCCAAACTACACCTTC. Its translation is CASSRPGQPNYTF.

V is TRBV5-1 and J is TRBJ1-4; no clear D. The CDR3 runs 14 residues. Germline CDR1 reads SGHRS; CDR2 reads YFSETQ. V was clipped by 1 base and J by 5 bases, with 9 bases between them. Written as DNA, the CDR3 is TGCGCCAGCAGCTTGTTGAGCACGAATGAAAAACTGTTTTTT. This sequence encodes CASSLLSTNEKLFF.

CDR3 residues: CASSLGGLSGGVGAGELFF. The CDR3 DNA sequence: TGTGCCAGCAGCTTGGGAGGTCTTAGCGGGGGAGTCGGCGCCGGGGAGCTGTTTTTT. V usage is TRBV5-4 and J usage is TRBJ2-2; TRBD2 matches at 9 bases. J gave up 6 bases and V 0 bases, and 15 bases lay outside the gene matches. This CDR3 is 19 amino acids long. CDR1 and CDR2 from the germline V gene are SGHNT and YYREEE (reference sequence).